In this sample, the clone carrying this TCR beta chain turned up a few times. Its antigen is undetermined. The V gene's germline CDR1 is MNHEY and CDR2 SMNVEV (reference sequence). The CDR3 spans 15 residues. Deletions cut 3 bases from V and 7 bases from J, with 16 bases between. This entry belongs to a study of T cells in Graves' hyperthyroidism and ophthalmopathy. Whole-study results and caveats: In validation, the model predicted ophthalmopathy. These predictions came a median around 5.9 months before onset.

Researchers amplified the TCR beta CDR3 regions from RNA transcripts. Using the HTBI primer set, a first-round RT-PCR was run on the TCR CDR3. TCRdb analysed the multiplex PCR reads with MiXCR anew, one entry per CDR3 protein. The sample carries about 420,000 distinct CDR3 sequences, roughly 13% recorded once. The material sequenced was blood. V usage is TRBV27 and J usage is TRBJ2-1; D not resolved. The clonotype comes from a woman between 18 and 29 years old with Graves' hyperthyroidism. CDR3 nucleotide sequence: TGTGCCAGCAGTTTGTGGCTAGGAACGGATAATGAGCAGTTCTTC. Translating gives CASSLWLGTDNEQFF.